The present entry profiles one TCR beta chain with its context. This clone was seen a few times. Its binding antigen is unknown. Nothing much larger sits one base from this clone, and base qualities are not available. Collaborating institutions collected whole blood in K2EDTA tubes following their own protocols. For TCRbeta analysis, collaborators shipped samples as frozen whole blood, isolated PBMCs, or DNA extracted from either of those sample types. The V end gives up 4 bases and the J end 4 bases, leaving 4 bases in the junction not matched to a gene. Measured from the cysteine to the phenylalanine, the CDR3 is 14 residues long. Only the CDR3 part of the read is kept: 42 bases, read in frame from the first base. CDR1 and CDR2 (LNHDA, SQIVND) derive from the germline V gene (reference sequence). TCRbeta CDR3 regions were amplified from genomic DNA by means of the immunoSEQ Assay, a bias-controlled multiplex PCR. In the authors' own workflow: Within the assay, amplification of reference gene primers was used to estimate how many nucleated cells each sample contained. Sequence reads were collapsed and filtered to measure the absolute abundance of every unique TCRbeta CDR3 rearrangement. For each sample, productive Simpson clonality was calculated as the square root of Simpson's diversity index over productive rearrangements. TCRdb took this table from immuneACCESS and kept in-frame rearrangements with V and J called. Such tables lack part of the clones; where checked against another copy, unresolved V genes explain under half of the gap, and the rest is unexplained. The DNA was the basis for D and trimming; V, J and clone size are from that table. The sample data list 100,000 to 150,000 clones, and 80% of these were observed just once. 1.5% to 2% of the sample lies in the top ten.

The data were taken from a study of blood T cell repertoires in COVID-19 (dated by TCRdb to about 2020). For the wider study: The collaborator samples originated in the United States, Italy and Spain and spanned the acute and convalescent phases of COVID-19. The dataset comprised deeply sampled blood TCRbeta repertoires from subjects exposed to, actively infected with, or recovered from COVID-19. Sample metadata almost always included a de-identified subject ID, COVID-19 status, age in years and sex. Where available, HLA class I and class II types were obtained from metadata supplied by the sample provider rather than from assay-based typing. The material from the prospective study consisted of cDNA or gDNA derived from T cells, B-cell-depleted T cells, or PBMCs. The samples were drawn from the first 160 participants of the ongoing ImmuneRACE study and from over 950 subjects provided by 6 global collaborators. The repertoires were made available in a free public database intended to serve as a resource for research on the immune response to SARS-CoV-2. Overall study results and their limits: The amount of clinical and demographic metadata varied by source and participant and was provided uncurated.

The receptor's source is a man in his 70s with acute or convalescent COVID-19. What was sequenced was peripheral blood. The V gene is TRBV19 and the J gene is TRBJ2-3, with TRBD1 matching 8 junction bases. The CDR3 region: CASSTNRGADTQYF. The base sequence is TGTGCCAGTAGTACGAACAGGGGGGCAGATACGCAGTATTTT.